The present T cell receptor beta chain was sequenced within a study of regulatory T cells in long-lasting Graves disease. J gave up 4 bases and V 5 bases, and 5 bases lay outside the gene matches. The CDR3 totals 15 residues. This clonotype has at least ten counts. Arm-PCR of CDR3 regions with iRepertoire HTBI primers generated TCR beta libraries. TCRdb re-called the multiplex PCR reads through MiXCR, storing one row per CDR3 protein. The sample lists 450,000 to 600,000 distinct CDR3 sequences, 15% to 20% occurring once. Time point described: newly diagnosed GD, antithyroid drugs for less than 3 months. There was RNA extracted from PBMCs, and the TCR library was made from it. These data were also reused for a study on T cells in Graves' hyperthyroidism and ophthalmopathy.

This TCR came from a man aged 35-49 years with Graves disease. The source material was peripheral blood mononuclear cells (PBMCs), sampled at new diagnosis, from a patient treated with antithyroid drugs. This rearrangement joins TRBV12-3 or TRBV12-4 to TRBJ2-3; TRBD1 matches at 11 bases. The CDR3 DNA follows: TGTGCCAGCAGTACCCCGGGACAGGGGGCAGATACGCAGTATTTT. It specifies CASSTPGQGADTQYF.